This T cell receptor (beta chain) comes out of a study of blood T cell repertoires in COVID-19. Sequenced by immunoSEQ multiplex PCR; TCRdb stores in-frame clones only, minus some. In the table there are about 46,000 clones, 70% to 85% of which are singletons. This clone was counted between two and nine times. Between the trimmed V and J ends, which lost 4 bases and 0 bases, there was a span of 9 bases. CDR3 length: 14 amino acids. From germline, CDR1 is WSHSY and CDR2 SAAADI. The sample was peripheral blood. The chain combines TRBV10-2 with TRBJ1-1; no firm D call. The receptor comes from a man in his sixties with acute or convalescent COVID-19. The CDR3 DNA is TGCGCCAGCAGTGGAACACAATTGAACACTGAAGCTTTCTTT. Translation: CASSGTQLNTEAFF.